The next 13 T cell receptor beta chains were all read from a single sample in a study of control samples from healthy donors and cancer patients. This table comes from immunoSEQ multiplex PCR, and its TCRdb copy is limited to in-frame clones, with some not included. The data show 170,000 or so clones, 85% to 95% seen once. The specimen sequenced was blood. Source of these receptors: a woman between 35 and 50 years old in good health.

The chain employs TRBV4-3 and TRBJ2-6; D is ambiguous. V was clipped by 0 bases and J by 0 bases, with 12 bases between them. This CDR3 is 18 amino acids long. The germline gives CDR1 LGHNA, CDR2 YSLEER. The CDR3, as DNA: TGCGCCAGCAGCCAAGAGGGCCTCTGGAGCTCTGGGGCCAACGTCCTGACTTTC. It codes for CASSQEGLWSSGANVLTF.

This chain links TRBV5-1 with TRBJ2-5, with 12 bases fitting TRBD2. V shed 4 bases and J 3 bases; nucleotides not matched to a gene: 13. The CDR3 has 18 amino acids. Germline V gene lookup returns CDR1 SGHRS and CDR2 YFSETQ. The CDR3 protein is CASSDGTSGFLSKETQYF. The DNA of the CDR3 is TGCGCCAGCAGCGACGGGACTAGCGGGTTTTTGTCGAAAGAGACCCAGTACTTC.

The rearrangement uses TRBV4-1 and TRBJ2-7; D tentatively reads TRBD1 or TRBD2 (5 bases each). Trimming took off 3 bases at V and 2 bases at J, with 17 bases between the two ends. Germline values: CDR1 MGHRA, CDR2 YSYEKL. This CDR3 comprises 16 residues. The CDR3 bases are TGCGCCAGCAGCCAGTTAGCCGGGGCCGTTACCTACGAGCAGTACTTC. This codes for CASSQLAGAVTYEQYF.

The chain links TRBV21-1 to TRBJ2-5; the table's D call, TRBD2, has no DNA check behind it. TRBV21-1 is a pseudogene. The CDR3 is 18 residues long. CDR3 protein: CASSRSSGGRYRQETQYF. CDR3 nucleotide sequence: TGTGCCAGCAGCAGATCCAGCGGGGGGCGATATAGACAAGAGACCCAGTACTTC.

The chain has TRBV29-1 and TRBJ2-3; the match to TRBD2 covers 9 bases. The trim removed 5 bases at V and 8 bases at J, leaving 14 bases unmatched. CDR1 is SQVTM and CDR2 is ANQGSEA in the germline V gene. CDR3 length: 15 amino acids. The CDR3 here is CSVSVIAGVGGTQYF. DNA of the CDR3: TGCAGCGTTTCAGTCATAGCGGGAGTGGGCGGTACGCAGTATTTT.

The rearrangement links TRBV9 to TRBJ2-7; D might be TRBD1 (6 bases). Trimming stripped 3 bases from V and 3 bases from J, with 16 bases between. Germline CDR1 is SGDLS and CDR2 is YYNGEE. The CDR3 is 15 amino acids. DNA of the CDR3: TGTGCCAGCAGCGCCGATGGGGGACAACTCTACGAGCAGTACTTC. Translated, it gives CASSADGGQLYEQYF.

This rearrangement joins TRBV29-1 to TRBJ1-2; TRBD1 is a possible D gene (5 bases). With 4 bases removed from V and 4 bases from J, the gap between germline ends came to 7 bases. The CDR3 contains 11 residues. Germline V gives CDR1 SQVTM, CDR2 ANQGSEA. Written as DNA, the CDR3 is TGCAGCGTTGGGGGCCTCTATGGCTACACCTTC. Translated: CSVGGLYGYTF.

The chain recombines TRBV7-9 with TRBJ2-3; D not resolved. The germline CDR1 and CDR2 sequences are SEHNR and FQNEAQ (reference sequence). The CDR3 is 16 amino acids. The germline V and J ends were trimmed by 5 bases and 0 bases, with 15 bases remaining between them. The CDR3 is CASSERRGGSTDTQYF. The CDR3, as DNA: TGTGCCAGCAGCGAGCGTCGCGGCGGAAGCACAGATACGCAGTATTTT. Full variable domain (missing parts from reference TRBV7-9 and TRBJ2-3): DTGVSQNPRHKITKRGQNVTFRCDPISEHNRLYWYRQTLGQGPEFLTYFQNEAQLEKSRLLSDRFSAERPKGSFSTLEIQRTEQGDSAMYLCASSERRGGSTDTQYFGPGTRLTVL.

The V and J genes are TRBV20-1 and TRBJ2-7, with D perhaps TRBD1 or TRBD2 (5 bases each). V lost 3 bases to trimming and J lost 3 bases, with 6 bases between them. The CDR3 spans 11 residues. Germline loops: CDR1 DFQATT, CDR2 SNEGSKA (reference sequence). The CDR3 nucleotides read TGCAGTGCTAGGGGGGACTACGAGCAGTACTTC. This translates into CSARGDYEQYF.

This chain links TRBV27 with TRBJ1-1; a possible D gene is TRBD1 (5 bases). V was trimmed by 3 bases and J by 5 bases, leaving 7 bases between them. Looked up from germline, CDR1 is MNHEY and CDR2 is SMNVEV (reference sequence). CDR3 length equals 12 residues. CDR3 region: CASSFQGTEAFF. Here the CDR3 DNA reads TGTGCCAGCAGTTTTCAGGGAACTGAAGCTTTCTTT.

The gene calls are TRBV5-1 and TRBJ1-6; D ambiguous. V lost 0 bases and J lost 7, with 5 bases in between. Germline values: CDR1 SGHRS, CDR2 YFSETQ. The CDR3 is 13 residues long. The chain's CDR3 is CASSLDLNSPLHF. In DNA form, the CDR3 reads TGCGCCAGCAGCTTGGACTTGAATTCACCCCTCCACTTT.

The chain is built from TRBV28 and TRBJ2-6; D is perhaps TRBD1 (6 bases). Germline CDR1 and CDR2: MDHEN and SYDVKM. The CDR3 has 18 amino acids. Trimming stripped 6 bases from V and 2 bases from J, with 20 bases between. For the CDR3, the DNA is TGTGCCAGCAGACAGGATACAGGGTTTTGGGCTGGGGCCAACGTCCTGACTTTC. Its protein is CASRQDTGFWAGANVLTF.

The rearrangement links TRBV3-1 (or the pseudogene TRBV3-2) to TRBJ2-7; the match to TRBD2 covers 11 bases. Germline lookup yields CDR1 LGHDT and CDR2 YNNKEL (reference sequence). V lost 4 bases and J lost 0; bases outside the gene matches: 11. This CDR3 comprises 18 residues. CDR3 bases: TGTGCCAGCAGCCCCACCGGACTAGCGGGTATTAGCTCCTACGAGCAGTACTTC. Protein product: CASSPTGLAGISSYEQYF.